This is a list of T cell receptor beta chains from one sample in a study of T cell repertoires in cytomegalovirus infection. In TCRdb, the reads were re-called with MiXCR into one record per CDR3 protein. Of 200,000 or so distinct CDR3 sequences listed, over 25% are singletons. What was sequenced was PBMCs. All receptors come from a human donor in good health (CMV status not recorded). Some clones in this sample may be carry-over from other donors' samples. Both conserved end residues are part of each CDR3. A D gene is named only where the DNA matches it firmly. Size tells how often a clone was seen (once, few, many) or the class of an expanded clone, and some rows leave it out.

CDR3: CASSTQVSSYNEQFF; DNA: TGTGCCAGCAGTACCCAGGTGAGCTCCTACAATGAGCAGTTCTTC; D: NA; V: TRBV12-3/TRBV12-4; size: NA; J: TRBJ2-1
CDR3: CASSDSLRSGDYNEQFF; DNA: TGTGCCAGCAGTGACTCACTTAGAAGCGGGGACTACAATGAGCAGTTCTTC; D: TRBD2; V: TRBV6-4; size: NA; J: TRBJ2-1
CDR3: CASSYVTFSGVNSPLHF; DNA: TGTGCCAGCAGTTACGTTACCTTTTCAGGGGTTAATTCACCCCTCCACTTT; D: NA; V: TRBV6-5; size: NA; J: TRBJ1-6
CDR3: CASSLGGGATTQYF; DNA: TGTGCCAGCAGCCTGGGGGGGGGGGCCACTACGCAGTATTTT; D: NA; V: TRBV7-2; size: few; J: TRBJ2-3
CDR3: CASSPRRQVNTEAFF; DNA: TGTGCCAGCAGCCCACGCCGACAAGTGAACACTGAAGCTTTCTTT; D: NA; V: TRBV7-2; size: many; J: TRBJ1-1
CDR3: CASIYGTSGYEQYF; DNA: TGTGCCAGCATCTACGGGACTAGCGGCTACGAGCAGTACTTC; D: TRBD2; V: TRBV2; size: NA; J: TRBJ2-7
CDR3: CASSETSGHEAFF; DNA: TGTGCCAGCAGTGAAACCTCAGGACACGAAGCTTTCTTT; D: NA; V: TRBV6-1; size: NA; J: TRBJ1-1
CDR3: CSVDTDRTGELFF; DNA: TGCAGCGTTGATACTGACCGGACCGGGGAGCTGTTTTTT; D: NA; V: TRBV29-1; size: few; J: TRBJ2-2
CDR3: CASTTGYSEAFF; DNA: TGTGCCAGTACCACGGGGTACAGTGAAGCTTTCTTT; D: NA; V: TRBV19; size: few; J: TRBJ1-1
CDR3: CASSLERDTYEQYF; DNA: TGTGCCAGCAGCTTAGAGAGGGACACCTACGAGCAGTACTTC; D: NA; V: TRBV11-2; size: NA; J: TRBJ2-7
CDR3: CASVGGDEQYF; DNA: TGTGCCAGCGTAGGGGGGGACGAGCAGTACTTC; D: NA; V: TRBV2; size: few; J: TRBJ2-7
CDR3: CAISDSRNYGYTF; DNA: TGTGCCATCAGTGATTCAAGAAACTATGGCTACACCTTC; D: NA; V: TRBV10-3; size: NA; J: TRBJ1-2
CDR3: CASRDTSYEQYF; DNA: TGCGCCAGCCGGGACACCTCCTACGAGCAGTACTTC; D: NA; V: TRBV5-1; size: NA; J: TRBJ2-7
CDR3: CASSPRRAPYNEQFF; DNA: TGTGCCAGCAGCCCGCGTCGAGCACCCTACAATGAGCAGTTCTTC; D: NA; V: TRBV11-2; size: few; J: TRBJ2-1
CDR3: CASSLVAGANVLTF; DNA: TGTGCCAGCAGCCTTGTAGCGGGGGCCAACGTCCTGACTTTC; D: NA; V: TRBV6-2/TRBV6-3; size: NA; J: TRBJ2-6
CDR3: CASSSTGGPYEQYF; DNA: TGTGCCAGCAGCTCGACCGGGGGACCCTACGAGCAGTACTTC; D: NA; V: TRBV7-9; size: NA; J: TRBJ2-7
CDR3: CASSHPPQGSDEQFF; DNA: TGTGCCAGTAGCCACCCACCACAGGGGTCGGATGAGCAGTTCTTC; D: TRBD1; V: TRBV19; size: many; J: TRBJ2-1
CDR3: CASSLNRDDTQYF; DNA: TGTGCCAGCAGTTTAAACAGGGATGATACGCAGTATTTT; D: NA; V: TRBV12-3/TRBV12-4; size: few; J: TRBJ2-3
CDR3: CASSLDLSTEAFF; DNA: TGTGCCAGCAGCTTAGATCTTTCGACTGAAGCTTTCTTT; D: NA; V: TRBV11-3; size: NA; J: TRBJ1-1
CDR3: CASSHDRGRHNEQFF; DNA: TGTGCCAGCAGCCATGACAGGGGTAGGCACAATGAGCAGTTCTTC; D: TRBD1; V: TRBV7-3; size: few; J: TRBJ2-1
CDR3: CASSTDARDRVENGYTF; DNA: TGTGCCAGCAGTACCGACGCCCGGGACAGGGTTGAGAATGGCTACACCTTC; D: TRBD1; V: TRBV6-2/TRBV6-3; size: NA; J: TRBJ1-2
CDR3: CASILNLGHNQPQHF; DNA: TGTGCCAGCATACTTAATCTGGGCCACAATCAGCCCCAGCATTTT; D: NA; V: TRBV6-8; size: NA; J: TRBJ1-5
CDR3: CSARGDLALGGYEQYF; DNA: TGCAGTGCTAGAGGGGATCTAGCTCTGGGAGGGTACGAGCAGTACTTC; D: TRBD2; V: TRBV20-1; size: NA; J: TRBJ2-7
CDR3: CASRQGASQQPQHF; DNA: TGTGCCAGCAGACAGGGGGCCTCCCAACAGCCCCAGCATTTT; D: TRBD1; V: TRBV12-3/TRBV12-4; size: NA; J: TRBJ1-5
CDR3: CASGLEASSSYEQYF; DNA: TGTGCCAGCGGACTAGAGGCCTCTAGCTCCTACGAGCAGTACTTC; D: TRBD2; V: TRBV2; size: NA; J: TRBJ2-7
CDR3: CSVVTGGTEAFF; DNA: TGCAGCGTCGTGACAGGGGGCACTGAAGCTTTCTTT; D: TRBD1; V: TRBV29-1; size: NA; J: TRBJ1-1
CDR3: CASSLGGVGESTEAFF; DNA: TGTGCCAGCAGCTTGGGAGGTGTTGGGGAAAGCACTGAAGCTTTCTTT; D: NA; V: TRBV5-6; size: NA; J: TRBJ1-1
CDR3: CASSLTGTEEINTEAFF; DNA: TGTGCCAGCAGCTTAACGGGGACCGAGGAGATTAACACTGAAGCTTTCTTT; D: NA; V: TRBV7-6; size: few; J: TRBJ1-1
CDR3: CASSLIGTANTGELFF; DNA: TGTGCCAGCAGCTTAATAGGGACAGCGAACACCGGGGAGCTGTTTTTT; D: TRBD1; V: TRBV7-3; size: few; J: TRBJ2-2
CDR3: CSARDGPPLGGNTIYF; DNA: TGCAGTGCTAGGGACGGGCCTCCTCTGGGAGGAAACACCATATATTTT; D: NA; V: TRBV20-1; size: few; J: TRBJ1-3
CDR3: CSAQQGAEAFF; DNA: TGCAGTGCTCAACAGGGCGCTGAAGCTTTCTTT; D: NA; V: TRBV20-1; size: NA; J: TRBJ1-1
CDR3: CASSSAGGNTEAFF; DNA: TGTGCCAGTAGTTCCGCTGGGGGGAACACTGAAGCTTTCTTT; D: NA; V: TRBV19; size: few; J: TRBJ1-1
CDR3: CASSVDRAVGELFF; DNA: TGTGCCAGCAGCGTAGACAGGGCGGTGGGGGAGCTGTTTTTT; D: TRBD1; V: TRBV7-8; size: NA; J: TRBJ2-2
CDR3: CASSLQGEATEAFF; DNA: TGTGCCAGCAGCTTACAGGGGGAAGCCACTGAAGCTTTCTTT; D: TRBD1; V: TRBV7-2; size: NA; J: TRBJ1-1
CDR3: CSARDRALGGGETQYF; DNA: TGCAGTGCTAGAGATAGGGCCCTAGGTGGGGGAGAGACCCAGTACTTC; D: NA; V: TRBV20-1; size: NA; J: TRBJ2-5
CDR3: CASSQESSDYNEQFF; DNA: TGCGCCAGCAGCCAAGAGTCTTCGGACTACAATGAGCAGTTCTTC; D: NA; V: TRBV4-1; size: many; J: TRBJ2-1
CDR3: CASSPGVGDYGYTF; DNA: TGTGCCAGCAGCCCCGGGGTCGGGGACTATGGCTACACCTTC; D: NA; V: TRBV7-8; size: few; J: TRBJ1-2
CDR3: CASSLGAGRSGDPSYNEQFF; DNA: TGTGCCAGCAGCTTAGGCGCAGGCCGGTCGGGGGATCCCTCCTACAATGAGCAGTTCTTC; D: NA; V: TRBV7-6; size: NA; J: TRBJ2-1
CDR3: CASSFIGNEQYF; DNA: TGTGCCAGCAGTTTTATTGGGAACGAGCAGTACTTC; D: NA; V: TRBV12-3/TRBV12-4; size: NA; J: TRBJ2-7
CDR3: CASSTDSARYGYTF; DNA: TGTGCCAGCAGTACCGACAGTGCCCGCTATGGCTACACCTTC; D: NA; V: TRBV2; size: many; J: TRBJ1-2
CDR3: CASSSDRVSEAFF; DNA: TGTGCCAGCAGCTCAGACAGGGTATCTGAAGCTTTCTTT; D: TRBD1; V: TRBV7-2; size: NA; J: TRBJ1-1
CDR3: CSVHGTSGNTIYF; DNA: TGCAGCGTCCATGGGACTTCTGGAAACACCATATATTTT; D: NA; V: TRBV29-1; size: NA; J: TRBJ1-3
CDR3: CSAREPRGGQGATEAFF; DNA: TGCAGTGCTAGAGAGCCCCGTGGTGGACAGGGGGCGACTGAAGCTTTCTTT; D: TRBD1; V: TRBV20-1; size: many; J: TRBJ1-1
CDR3: CASSKASNNEQFF; DNA: TGTGCCAGCTCAAAAGCGTCAAACAATGAGCAGTTCTTC; D: NA; V: TRBV2; size: many; J: TRBJ2-1
CDR3: CASSLGHGSSYEQYF; DNA: TGCGCCAGCAGCTTGGGGCACGGCAGCTCCTACGAGCAGTACTTC; D: NA; V: TRBV5-1; size: NA; J: TRBJ2-7